This T cell receptor (beta chain) was captured by sequencing in a study of identical twins. This clonotype was recorded at least ten times. The antigen is not known. Findings and caveats of the study: Researchers reported weaker excess twin sharing in beta out-of-frame sequences. While abundant cord blood beta clonotypes carried fewer insertions, memory repertoires showed no such pattern. Analyses of zero insertions could, in part, be confounded by invariant MAIT and iNKT cells.

TCRdb recomputed calls from the 5' RACE reads with MiXCR, one row per CDR3 protein. There are about 240,000 distinct CDR3 sequences in the sample; about 12% occur only once, and roughly 3.7% lies in the top ten. Each donor (without exception) was a healthy Caucasian. The same specimen was also included in a second study, on yellow fever vaccine responses in identical twins.

The sequence came from a woman aged 18-29 years in good health. What was sequenced was memory (CD45RO+) T cells sorted from blood.

CDR3 in DNA: TGCGCCAGCAGCTACCAGAAGCACACAGATACGCAGTATTTT. Translated: CASSYQKHTDTQYF. V and J are TRBV5-1 and TRBJ2-3; D is unclear. V was pared by 3 bases and J by 2 bases, with 10 bases between. Germline lookup yields CDR1 SGHRS and CDR2 YFSETQ. This CDR3 has 14 residues.